The entry below describes one T cell receptor (beta chain). The data were obtained in a study of blood T cell repertoires in COVID-19. Study summary: Acute-phase and convalescent COVID-19 samples originated in the United States, Italy and Spain. T cells, B-cell-depleted T cells, or PBMCs provided the cDNA or gDNA that served as material.

Original handling: Reference gene primer amplification gave estimated nucleated cell counts. The protocol was immunoSEQ multiplex PCR, while the TCRdb copy is restricted to in-frame clones and leaves out a portion. That table supplies the V and J calls and clone size; D and trimming were determined from the DNA. The sample lists roughly 80,000 clones, less than 90% occurring once. This TCR was recovered from a man in his fifties or sixties with active or convalescent COVID-19. Sequenced: peripheral blood.

The CDR3 DNA is TGTGCCAGCAACCAAAGAGGGGGTATGCGTGGCTACACCTTC. Its protein is CASNQRGGMRGYTF. The chain has TRBV5-6 and TRBJ1-2, with D maybe TRBD1 (6 bases). CDR3 length: 14 amino acids. V dropped 6 bases and J dropped 7 bases, with 19 bases sitting between them. Germline V lookup: CDR1 SGHDT, CDR2 YYEEEE.